This T cell receptor (beta chain) is drawn from a study of blood T cell repertoires in COVID-19. Background on the study: Italy, Spain and the United States were the sources of the convalescent and acute COVID-19 samples. PBMCs, B-cell-depleted T cells, or T cells were the source of the cDNA or gDNA that made up the material.

Data came from immunoSEQ multiplex PCR; TCRdb stores just in-frame clones and leaves some out. Altogether about 55,000 clones are present, about four fifths being singletons, with the ten largest covering less than 2%. Per germline, CDR1 MDHEN and CDR2 SYDVKM. The ends were cut back, 6 bases at V and 8 bases at J, with 22 bases in the middle. The length of the CDR3 is 15 residues. Sequences were obtained from peripheral blood. The chain employs TRBV28 and TRBJ1-2, with D possibly being TRBD1 (5 bases). This clonotype originated in a woman between 55 and 75 years old with acute or convalescent COVID-19. CDR3 amino acids: CASSPLGLGAGGYTF. In DNA, the CDR3 is TGTGCCAGCAGCCCATTGGGATTAGGGGCGGGGGGCTACACCTTC.